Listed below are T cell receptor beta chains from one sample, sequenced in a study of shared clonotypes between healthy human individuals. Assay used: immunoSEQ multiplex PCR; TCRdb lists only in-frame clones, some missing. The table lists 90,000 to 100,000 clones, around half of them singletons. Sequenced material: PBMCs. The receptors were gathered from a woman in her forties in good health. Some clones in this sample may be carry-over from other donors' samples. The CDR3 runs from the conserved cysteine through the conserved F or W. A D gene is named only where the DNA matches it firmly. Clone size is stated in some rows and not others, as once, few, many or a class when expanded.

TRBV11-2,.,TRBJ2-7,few,CASSLDRGAGEQYF,TGTGCCAGCAGCTTAGACAGGGGAGCCGGCGAGCAGTACTTC
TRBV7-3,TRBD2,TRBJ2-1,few,CASSPSSGGYNEQFF,TGTGCCAGCAGCCCCTCTAGCGGGGGTTACAATGAGCAGTTCTTC
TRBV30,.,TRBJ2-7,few,CAWSYHRDLGEQYF,TGTGCCTGGAGTTACCACAGGGATTTGGGCGAGCAGTACTTC
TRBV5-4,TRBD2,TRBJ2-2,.,CASSAGLAGGTGELFF,TGTGCCAGCAGCGCGGGACTAGCGGGAGGCACCGGGGAGCTGTTTTTT
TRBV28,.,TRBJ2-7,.,CASSSLRGPRAYEQYF,TGTGCCAGCAGTTCATTGCGGGGGCCCAGGGCCTACGAGCAGTACTTC
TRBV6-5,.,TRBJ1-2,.,CASSTRLQGNYGYTF,TGTGCCAGCAGTACCCGACTCCAGGGGAACTATGGCTACACCTTC
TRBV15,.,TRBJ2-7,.,CATSRGPVYEQYF,TGTGCCACCAGCAGAGGTCCGGTCTACGAGCAGTACTTC
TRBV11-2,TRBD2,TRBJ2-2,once,CASSLVGGRFTGELFF,TGTGCCAGCAGCTTAGTGGGCGGGAGGTTCACCGGGGAGCTGTTTTTT
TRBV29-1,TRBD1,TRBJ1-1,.,CSGAGGMGDTEAFF,TGCAGCGGAGCAGGGGGCATGGGTGACACTGAAGCTTTCTTT
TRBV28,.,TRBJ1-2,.,CASTSVRASGYTF,TGTGCCAGCACCTCGGTCAGGGCTAGTGGCTACACCTTC
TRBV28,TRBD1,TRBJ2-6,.,CASRTGTGFGANVLTF,TGTGCCAGCAGAACCGGGACAGGGTTTGGGGCCAACGTCCTGACTTTC
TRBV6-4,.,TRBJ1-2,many,CASSAGGTYGYTF,TGTGCCAGTTCCGCCGGCGGGACCTATGGCTACACCTTC
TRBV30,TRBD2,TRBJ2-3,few,CAWTGLAGGFDTDTQYF,TGTGCCTGGACGGGACTAGCGGGAGGGTTTGACACAGATACGCAGTATTTT
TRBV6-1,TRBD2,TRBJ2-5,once,CASSELAGNQETQYF,TGTGCCAGCAGTGAACTAGCGGGAAACCAAGAGACCCAGTACTTC
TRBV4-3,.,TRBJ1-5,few,CASSQDRSFNQPQHF,TGCGCCAGCAGCCAAGATCGGTCCTTTAATCAGCCCCAGCATTTT
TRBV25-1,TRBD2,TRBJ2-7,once,CASSESLAGPYEQYF,TGTGCCAGCAGTGAATCCCTAGCGGGACCCTACGAGCAGTACTTC
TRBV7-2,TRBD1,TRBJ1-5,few,CASSSRQGHQPQHF,TGTGCCAGCAGCTCCCGACAGGGACATCAGCCCCAGCATTTT
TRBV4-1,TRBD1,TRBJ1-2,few,CASSQDQGDYGYTF,TGCGCCAGCAGCCAAGATCAGGGGGATTATGGCTACACCTTC